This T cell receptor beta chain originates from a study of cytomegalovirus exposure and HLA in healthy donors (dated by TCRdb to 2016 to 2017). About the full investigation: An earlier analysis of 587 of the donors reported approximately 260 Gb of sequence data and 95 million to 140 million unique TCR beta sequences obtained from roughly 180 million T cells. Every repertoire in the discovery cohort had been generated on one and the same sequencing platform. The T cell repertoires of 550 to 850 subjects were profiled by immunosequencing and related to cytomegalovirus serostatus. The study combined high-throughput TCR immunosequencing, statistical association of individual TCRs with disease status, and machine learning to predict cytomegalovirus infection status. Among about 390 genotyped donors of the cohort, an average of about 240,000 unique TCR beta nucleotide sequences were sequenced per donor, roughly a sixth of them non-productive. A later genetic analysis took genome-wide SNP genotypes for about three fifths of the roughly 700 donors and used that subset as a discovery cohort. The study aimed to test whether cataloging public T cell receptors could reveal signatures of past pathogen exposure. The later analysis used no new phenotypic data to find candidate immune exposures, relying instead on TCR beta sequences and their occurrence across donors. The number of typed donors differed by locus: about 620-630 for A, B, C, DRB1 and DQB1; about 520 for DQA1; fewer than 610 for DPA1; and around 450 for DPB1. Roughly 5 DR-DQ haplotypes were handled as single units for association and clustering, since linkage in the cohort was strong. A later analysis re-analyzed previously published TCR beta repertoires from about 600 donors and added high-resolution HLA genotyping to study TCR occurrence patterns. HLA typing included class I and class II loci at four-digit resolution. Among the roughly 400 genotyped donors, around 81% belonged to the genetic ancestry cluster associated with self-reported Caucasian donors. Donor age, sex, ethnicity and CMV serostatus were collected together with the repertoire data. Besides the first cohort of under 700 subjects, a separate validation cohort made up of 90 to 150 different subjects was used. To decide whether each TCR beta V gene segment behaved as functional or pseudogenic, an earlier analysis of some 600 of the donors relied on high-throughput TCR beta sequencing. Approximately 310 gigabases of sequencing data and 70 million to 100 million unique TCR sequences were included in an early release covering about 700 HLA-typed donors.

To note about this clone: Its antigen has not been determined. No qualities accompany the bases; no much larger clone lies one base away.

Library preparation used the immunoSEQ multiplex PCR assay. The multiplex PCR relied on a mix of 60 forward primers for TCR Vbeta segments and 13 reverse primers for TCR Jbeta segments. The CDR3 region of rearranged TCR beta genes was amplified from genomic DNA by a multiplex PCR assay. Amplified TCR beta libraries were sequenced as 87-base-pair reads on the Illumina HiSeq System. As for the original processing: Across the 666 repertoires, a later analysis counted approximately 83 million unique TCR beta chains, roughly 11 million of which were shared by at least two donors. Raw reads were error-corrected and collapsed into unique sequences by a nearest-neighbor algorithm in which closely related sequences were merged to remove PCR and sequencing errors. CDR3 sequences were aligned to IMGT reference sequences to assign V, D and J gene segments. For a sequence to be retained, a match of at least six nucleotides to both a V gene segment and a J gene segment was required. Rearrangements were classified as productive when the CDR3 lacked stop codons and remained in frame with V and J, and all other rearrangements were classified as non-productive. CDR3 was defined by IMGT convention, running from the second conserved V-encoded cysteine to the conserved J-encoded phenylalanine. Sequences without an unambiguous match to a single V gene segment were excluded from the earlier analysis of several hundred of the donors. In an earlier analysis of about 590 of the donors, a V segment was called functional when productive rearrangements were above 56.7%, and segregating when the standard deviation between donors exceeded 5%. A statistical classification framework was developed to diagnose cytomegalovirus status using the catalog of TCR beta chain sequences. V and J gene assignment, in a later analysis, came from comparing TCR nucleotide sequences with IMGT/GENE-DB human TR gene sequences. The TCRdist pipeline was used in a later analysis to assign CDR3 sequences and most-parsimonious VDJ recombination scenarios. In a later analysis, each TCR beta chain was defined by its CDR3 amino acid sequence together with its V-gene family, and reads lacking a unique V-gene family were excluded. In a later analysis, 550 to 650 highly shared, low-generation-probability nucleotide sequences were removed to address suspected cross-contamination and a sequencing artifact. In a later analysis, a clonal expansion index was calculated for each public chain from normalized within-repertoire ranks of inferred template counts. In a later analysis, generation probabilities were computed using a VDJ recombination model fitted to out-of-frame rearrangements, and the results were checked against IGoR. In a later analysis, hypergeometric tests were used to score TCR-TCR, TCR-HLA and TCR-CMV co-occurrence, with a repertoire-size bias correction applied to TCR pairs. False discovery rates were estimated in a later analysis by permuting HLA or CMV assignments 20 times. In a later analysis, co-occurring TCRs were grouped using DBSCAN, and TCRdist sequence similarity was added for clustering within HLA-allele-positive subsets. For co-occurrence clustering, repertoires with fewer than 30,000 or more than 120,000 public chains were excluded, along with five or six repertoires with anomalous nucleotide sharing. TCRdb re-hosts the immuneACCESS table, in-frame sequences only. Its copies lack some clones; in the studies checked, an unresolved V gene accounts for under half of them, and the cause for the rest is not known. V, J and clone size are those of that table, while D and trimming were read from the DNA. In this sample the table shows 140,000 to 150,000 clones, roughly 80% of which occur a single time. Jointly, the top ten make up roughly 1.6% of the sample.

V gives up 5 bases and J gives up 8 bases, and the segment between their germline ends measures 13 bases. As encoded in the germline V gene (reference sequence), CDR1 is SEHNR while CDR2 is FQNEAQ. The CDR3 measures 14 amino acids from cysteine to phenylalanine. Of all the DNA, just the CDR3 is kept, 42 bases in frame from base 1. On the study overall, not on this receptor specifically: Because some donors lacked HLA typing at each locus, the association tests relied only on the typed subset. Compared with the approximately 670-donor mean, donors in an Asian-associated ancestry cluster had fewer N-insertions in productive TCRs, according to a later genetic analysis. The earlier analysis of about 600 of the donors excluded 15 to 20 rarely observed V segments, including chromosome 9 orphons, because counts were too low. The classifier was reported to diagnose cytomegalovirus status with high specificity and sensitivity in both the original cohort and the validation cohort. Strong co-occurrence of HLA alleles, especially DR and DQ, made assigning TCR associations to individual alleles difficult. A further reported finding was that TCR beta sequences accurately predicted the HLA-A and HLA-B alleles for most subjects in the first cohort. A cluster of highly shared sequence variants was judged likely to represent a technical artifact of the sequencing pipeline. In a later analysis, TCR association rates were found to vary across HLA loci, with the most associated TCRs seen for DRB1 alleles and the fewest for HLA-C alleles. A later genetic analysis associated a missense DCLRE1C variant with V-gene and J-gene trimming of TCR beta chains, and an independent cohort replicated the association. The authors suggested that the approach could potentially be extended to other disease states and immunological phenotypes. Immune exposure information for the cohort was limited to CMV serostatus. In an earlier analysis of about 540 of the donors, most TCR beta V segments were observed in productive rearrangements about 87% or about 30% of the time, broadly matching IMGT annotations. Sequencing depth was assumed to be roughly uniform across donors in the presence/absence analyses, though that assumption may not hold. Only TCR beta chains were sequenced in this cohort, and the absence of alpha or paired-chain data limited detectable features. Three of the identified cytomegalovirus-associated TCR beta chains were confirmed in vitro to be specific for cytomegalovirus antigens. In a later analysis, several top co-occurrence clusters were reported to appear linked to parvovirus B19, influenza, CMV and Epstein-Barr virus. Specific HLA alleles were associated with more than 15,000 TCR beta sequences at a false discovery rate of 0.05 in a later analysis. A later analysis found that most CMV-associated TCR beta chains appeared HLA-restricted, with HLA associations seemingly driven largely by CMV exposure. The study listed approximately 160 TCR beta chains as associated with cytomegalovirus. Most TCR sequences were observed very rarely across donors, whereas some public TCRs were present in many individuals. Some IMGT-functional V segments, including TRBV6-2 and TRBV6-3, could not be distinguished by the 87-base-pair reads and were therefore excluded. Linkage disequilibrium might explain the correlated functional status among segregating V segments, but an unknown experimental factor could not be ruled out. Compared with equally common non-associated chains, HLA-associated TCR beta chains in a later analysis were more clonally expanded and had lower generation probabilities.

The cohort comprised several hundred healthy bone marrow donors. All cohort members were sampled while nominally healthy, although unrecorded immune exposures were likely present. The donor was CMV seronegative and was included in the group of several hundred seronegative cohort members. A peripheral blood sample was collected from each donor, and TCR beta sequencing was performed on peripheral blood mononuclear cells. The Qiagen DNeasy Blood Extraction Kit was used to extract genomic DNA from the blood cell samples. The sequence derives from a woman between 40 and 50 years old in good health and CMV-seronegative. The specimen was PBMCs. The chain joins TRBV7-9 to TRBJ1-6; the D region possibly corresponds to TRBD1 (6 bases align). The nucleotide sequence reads TGTGCCAGCAGCGAACAGGGTGTGGATTCACCCCTCCACTTT. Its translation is CASSEQGVDSPLHF. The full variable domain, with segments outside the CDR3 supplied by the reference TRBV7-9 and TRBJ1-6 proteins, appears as DTGVSQNPRHKITKRGQNVTFRCDPISEHNRLYWYRQTLGQGPEFLTYFQNEAQLEKSRLLSDRFSAERPKGSFSTLEIQRTEQGDSAMYLCASSEQGVDSPLHFGNGTRLTVT.